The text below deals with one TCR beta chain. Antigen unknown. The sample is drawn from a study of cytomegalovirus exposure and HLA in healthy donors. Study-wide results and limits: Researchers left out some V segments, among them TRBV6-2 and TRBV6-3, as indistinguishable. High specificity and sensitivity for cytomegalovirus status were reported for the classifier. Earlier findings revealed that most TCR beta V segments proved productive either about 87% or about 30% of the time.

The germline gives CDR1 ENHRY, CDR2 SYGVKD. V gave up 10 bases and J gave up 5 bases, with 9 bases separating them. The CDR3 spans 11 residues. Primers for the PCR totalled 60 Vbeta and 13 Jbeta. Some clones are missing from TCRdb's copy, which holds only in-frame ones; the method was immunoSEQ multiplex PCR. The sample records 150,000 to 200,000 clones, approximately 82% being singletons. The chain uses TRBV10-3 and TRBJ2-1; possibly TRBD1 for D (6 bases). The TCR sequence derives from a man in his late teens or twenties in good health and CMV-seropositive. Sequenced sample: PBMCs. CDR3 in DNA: TGTGCCACTGGACAGAACAATGAGCAGTTCTTC. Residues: CATGQNNEQFF.